This T cell receptor (beta chain) was recovered during a study of blood T cell repertoires in COVID-19. Some clones are missing from TCRdb's copy, which holds only in-frame ones; the method was immunoSEQ multiplex PCR. The repertoire holds some 260,000 clones, with 75% to 95% as singletons. The CDR3 sequence is 14 residues long. Trimming removed 4 bases from V and 5 bases from J; junction bases left unmatched: 7. CDR1 and CDR2 from the germline V gene are LGHNA and YNFKEQ. This TCR came from a woman aged 18-30 years who had recovered from COVID-19. The chain employs TRBV4-2 and TRBJ1-1; 7 positions match TRBD1. Sequencing used PBMCs or T cells enriched from blood (not recorded which). The CDR3 DNA reads as TGTGCCAGCAGCCCAGGAGGCAGGGGGACTGAAGCTTTCTTT. It translates to CASSPGGRGTEAFF.